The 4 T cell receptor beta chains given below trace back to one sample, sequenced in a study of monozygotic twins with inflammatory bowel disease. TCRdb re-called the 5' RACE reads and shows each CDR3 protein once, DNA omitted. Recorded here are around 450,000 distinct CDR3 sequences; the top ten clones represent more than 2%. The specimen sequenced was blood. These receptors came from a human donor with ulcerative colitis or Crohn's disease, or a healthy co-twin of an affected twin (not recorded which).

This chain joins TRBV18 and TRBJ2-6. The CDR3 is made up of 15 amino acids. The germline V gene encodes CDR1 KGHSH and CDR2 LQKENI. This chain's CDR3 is CASSPPSSGANVLTF.

CDR3 sequence reads: CSTGTGGSEQYF. This chain connects TRBV29-1 to TRBJ2-7; TCRdb names TRBD1, which stays unverified in the absence of DNA. The length of the CDR3 is 12 residues. CDR1 and CDR2 from the germline V gene are SQVTM and ANQGSEA.

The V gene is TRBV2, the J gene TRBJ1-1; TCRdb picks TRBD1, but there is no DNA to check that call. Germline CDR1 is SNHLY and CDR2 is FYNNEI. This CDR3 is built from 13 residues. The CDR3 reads CASSGGGATEAFF.

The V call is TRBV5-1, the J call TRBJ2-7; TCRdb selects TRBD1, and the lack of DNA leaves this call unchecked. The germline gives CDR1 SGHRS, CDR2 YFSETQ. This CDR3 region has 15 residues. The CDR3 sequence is CASSSQGATYYEQYF. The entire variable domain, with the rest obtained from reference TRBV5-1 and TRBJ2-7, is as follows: KAGVTQTPRYLIKTRGQQVTLSCSPISGHRSVSWYQQTPGQGLQFLFEYFSETQRNKGNFPGRFSGRQFSNSRSEMNVSTLELGDSALYLCASSSQGATYYEQYFGPGTRLTVT.